Each of the 21 T cell receptor beta chains below was sequenced from the same sample in a study of blood T cell repertoires in COVID-19. Clones were read by immunoSEQ multiplex PCR, and TCRdb kept only the in-frame ones, dropping some. In the table there are more than 95,000 clones, about 91% of which are singletons. Sequencing was done on a sample of peripheral blood. Source of these receptors: a human donor in a cohort sampled during active COVID-19.

Here the CDR3 reads CASGLGQGYEKLFF. As DNA, the CDR3 is TGTGCTAGTGGTTTGGGGCAGGGTTACGAAAAACTGTTTTTT. The V and J genes are TRBV12-5 and TRBJ1-4; D possibly corresponds to TRBD1 (5 bases). Trimming shortened V by 1 base and J by 8 bases, and 11 bases separated the two germline ends. CDR3 length: 14 residues. Looked up from germline, CDR1 is LGHNT and CDR2 is FRNRAP.

The chain carries TRBV9 and TRBJ2-7, with a weak D call TRBD2 (5 bases). Germline CDR1 is SGDLS and CDR2 is YYNGEE. Trimming took 4 bases from V and 3 from J, leaving 29 bases between them. The length of the CDR3 is 19 residues. The CDR3 reads CASSPQGRAGNAFNYEQYF. The CDR3 DNA reads as TGTGCCAGCAGCCCCCAAGGGCGGGCGGGCAACGCATTTAACTACGAGCAGTACTTC.

The gene calls are TRBV28 and TRBJ1-4; D is possibly TRBD1 (5 bases). With 5 bases removed from V and 11 bases from J, the gap between germline ends came to 27 bases. The germline V gene encodes CDR1 MDHEN and CDR2 SYDVKM. The CDR3 consists of 17 residues. Here the CDR3 DNA reads TGTGCCAGCAGTGGAGGGGCCCCGGGACTCTCGCCGGGGAAACTGTTTTTT. Its translation is CASSGGAPGLSPGKLFF.

This clone was counted a single time. The chain combines TRBV7-2 with TRBJ2-1; a possible D gene is TRBD2 (6 bases). V was cut by 6 bases and J by 0 bases, with 15 bases left in between. The CDR3 runs to 16 residues. Germline lookup yields CDR1 SGHTA and CDR2 FQGNSA. The CDR3 region is CASRRSGGSSYNEQFF. The DNA of the CDR3 is TGTGCCAGCAGGCGTAGTGGGGGGAGCTCCTACAATGAGCAGTTCTTC.

The rearrangement links TRBV7-9 to TRBJ1-1; TRBD1 matches 7 bases. Germline lookup yields CDR1 SEHNR and CDR2 FQNEAQ (reference sequence). Trimming at V came to 1 base and at J to 4 bases, leaving 9 bases not matched to a gene. The length of the CDR3 is 16 residues. The CDR3 protein is CASSLGQGVGGTEAFF. The DNA of the CDR3 is TGTGCCAGCAGCTTAGGTCAGGGGGTAGGGGGCACTGAAGCTTTCTTT.

This clone was counted a single time. V and J are TRBV10-3 and TRBJ2-3; TRBD2 is a possible D gene (5 bases). V lost 5 bases, J lost 6 bases, and 15 bases lay in between. The CDR3 consists of 14 residues. CDR1 is ENHRY and CDR2 is SYGVKD in the germline V gene. This CDR3 is CAISLAGVGDTQYF. CDR3 coding DNA: TGTGCCATCAGTTTGGCCGGGGTTGGGGATACGCAGTATTTT.

This clone has just a few counts. The rearrangement uses TRBV7-9 and TRBJ1-1; possible D gene TRBD1, 6 bases. The CDR3 totals 14 residues. The V gene's germline CDR1 is SEHNR and CDR2 FQNEAQ (reference sequence). With 6 bases removed from V and 4 bases from J, the gap between germline ends came to 15 bases. CDR3 in DNA: TGTGCCAGCAGAGTGACAGGTAGGAGCACTGAAGCTTTCTTT. It yields the protein CASRVTGRSTEAFF.

The chain is built from TRBV6-2 or TRBV6-3 and TRBJ2-7, with TRBD2 as a possible D gene (6 bases). From germline, CDR1 is MNHEY and CDR2 SVGEGT. The V end lost 0 bases, the J end lost 5 bases, and 17 bases lay between the germline ends. The CDR3 has 16 amino acids. The CDR3 here is CASSYSIWASDNEQYF. The CDR3 bases are TGTGCCAGCAGTTACTCGATCTGGGCTAGCGATAACGAGCAGTACTTC.

The V call is TRBV12-3 or TRBV12-4, the J call TRBJ2-7, with D possibly TRBD2 on 6 matching bases. CDR3 size: 12 residues. Trimming pared 7 bases from V and 2 bases from J, leaving 9 bases between. The CDR3 DNA sequence: TGTGCCAGCACCCGGGGGACCTACGAGCAGTACTTC. Its protein product is CASTRGTYEQYF.

This chain links TRBV30 with TRBJ1-2; D is undetermined. The germline gives CDR1 GTSNPN, CDR2 SVGIG (reference sequence). V lost 0 bases and J 4 bases, leaving 9 bases between the germline ends. The CDR3 consists of 13 residues. The chain's CDR3 is CAWSVHSSYGYTF. CDR3 bases: TGTGCCTGGAGTGTACATAGCAGCTATGGCTACACCTTC.

On this clone: One end of the junction varies from germline; a read error may be responsible. The rearrangement uses TRBV12-3 or TRBV12-4 and TRBJ1-4, with D unclear. This CDR3 comprises 9 residues. The CDR3 reads CASGLTVFF. The CDR3 DNA reads as TGTGCCAGCGGTTTAACGGTGTTTTTT.

The CDR3 here is CASSPRGGSSYEQYF. CDR3 nucleotides: TGTGCCAGCAGCCCTAGGGGGGGGAGCTCCTACGAGCAGTACTTC. The chain joins TRBV5-6 to TRBJ2-7; TRBD2 might be the D (7 bases). V lost 4 bases to trimming and J lost 0 bases, with 14 bases between them. The CDR3 has 15 residues. The germline gives CDR1 SGHDT, CDR2 YYEEEE. The entire variable domain, with the rest obtained from reference TRBV5-6 and TRBJ2-7, is as follows: DAGVTQSPTHLIKTRGQQVTLRCSPKSGHDTVSWYQQALGQGPQFIFQYYEEEERQRGNFPDRFSGHQFPNYSSELNVNALLLGDSALYLCASSPRGGSSYEQYFGPGTRLTVT.

V and J are TRBV9 and TRBJ2-7; 9 nucleotides align to TRBD2. V lost 7 bases, J lost 3 bases, and 17 bases stayed unmatched. CDR1 SGDLS and CDR2 YYNGEE come from the germline V gene. This CDR3 contains 17 residues. The CDR3: CASAQGVGSGSVYEQYF. The CDR3 DNA follows: TGTGCCAGCGCCCAAGGGGTGGGTAGCGGGAGTGTCTACGAGCAGTACTTC.

The chain uses TRBV7-3 and TRBJ2-3, with D uncertain. Per germline, CDR1 SGHTA and CDR2 FQGTGA. CDR3 length: 13 residues. Trimming pared 3 bases from V and 0 bases from J, leaving 4 bases between. This CDR3 reads CASSFSSTDTQYF. The CDR3 region has the DNA TGTGCCAGCAGCTTTTCTAGCACAGATACGCAGTATTTT.

The genes are TRBV4-3 and TRBJ2-2; no clear D gene. V was shortened by 0 bases and J by 7 bases, with 6 bases between the two germline ends. There are 13 residues in the CDR3. CDR1 and CDR2 from the germline V gene are LGHNA and YSLEER. The CDR3 reads CASSQDLFGELFF. In DNA, the CDR3 is TGCGCCAGCAGCCAAGATTTATTCGGGGAGCTGTTTTTT.

The rearrangement links TRBV7-6 to TRBJ2-7; 15 nucleotides match TRBD2. Per germline, CDR1 SGHVS and CDR2 FNYEAQ. The CDR3 contains 16 residues. V trimming: 3 bases; J trimming: 4 bases; junction bases outside the gene matches: 4. The CDR3 region has the DNA TGTGCCAGCAGCTTGCGGACTAGCGGGGGGGCTTACGAGCAGTACTTC. The encoded protein is CASSLRTSGGAYEQYF. Combining the CDR3 with reference TRBV7-6 and TRBJ2-7 gives the whole variable domain GAGVSQSPRYKVTKRGQDVALRCDPISGHVSLYWYRQALGQGPEFLTYFNYEAQQDKSGLPNDRFSAERPEGSISTLTIQRTEQRDSAMYRCASSLRTSGGAYEQYFGPGTRLTVT.

The V call is TRBV5-1, the J call TRBJ1-1, with 7 bases fitting TRBD1. The germline gives CDR1 SGHRS, CDR2 YFSETQ. The CDR3 contains 15 residues. V lost 2 bases and J lost 5; bases outside the gene matches: 9. CDR3 bases: TGCGCCAGCAGCTTAGACAGGGTAAGACGGACTGAAGCTTTCTTT. It specifies CASSLDRVRRTEAFF.

The chain has TRBV30 and TRBJ2-7; TRBD1 matches at 8 bases. After removal of 5 bases from V and 0 bases from J, the junction contained 6 bases not matched to a gene. This CDR3 comprises 14 residues. Germline CDR1 reads GTSNPN; CDR2 reads SVGIG (reference sequence). CDR3 loop: CAWDQGASSYEQYF. In DNA form, the CDR3 reads TGTGCCTGGGATCAGGGGGCGAGCTCCTACGAGCAGTACTTC.

J is TRBJ1-2 and V is TRBV27; no clear D gene. Trimming took off 5 bases at V and 4 bases at J, with 11 bases between the two ends. The CDR3 loop spans 13 amino acids. Germline-derived CDR1 and CDR2 are MNHEY and SMNVEV (reference sequence). In DNA, the CDR3 is TGTGCCAGCAGTAGTAGCCCTTCCTATGGCTACACCTTC. It specifies CASSSSPSYGYTF.

This chain connects TRBV19 to TRBJ1-1, with 8 bases matching TRBD1. CDR3 size: 13 residues. Trimming cost V 10 bases and J 4 bases; bases outside gene matches: 8. CDR1 and CDR2 from the germline V gene are LNHDA and SQIVND (reference sequence). CDR3: CATRVTGATEAFF. Written as DNA, the CDR3 is TGTGCCACTCGGGTGACAGGGGCCACTGAAGCTTTCTTT. The whole variable domain, remainder taken from reference TRBV19 and TRBJ1-1, is DGGITQSPKYLFRKEGQNVTLSCEQNLNHDAMYWYRQDPGQGLRLIYYSQIVNDFQKGDIAEGYSVSREKKESFPLTVTSAQKNPTAFYLCATRVTGATEAFFGQGTRLTVV.

The chain combines TRBV19 with TRBJ1-1; the D gene is possibly TRBD1 (5 bases). This CDR3 region has 16 residues. Germline lookup yields CDR1 LNHDA and CDR2 SQIVND (reference sequence). V lost 1 base, J lost 3 bases, and 15 bases lay in between. The DNA for the CDR3 is TGTGCCAGTAGTATAGGTCCATACAGGAGCCACACTGAAGCTTTCTTT. Amino acids: CASSIGPYRSHTEAFF.